One T cell receptor (beta chain) is described in this entry. Its specificity is not known. PCR involved 60 Vbeta and 13 Jbeta primers. Some clones are missing from TCRdb's copy, which holds only in-frame ones; the method was immunoSEQ multiplex PCR. The data contain 100,000 to 150,000 clones, around 68% of them singletons. CDR1 SGHRS and CDR2 YFSETQ come from the germline V gene. The CDR3 has 14 residues. Trimming stripped 5 bases from V and 0 bases from J, with 10 bases between. This sample is drawn from a study of cytomegalovirus exposure and HLA in healthy donors. In the study overall: Sequencing of 180 million or so T cells in an earlier analysis found approximately 120 million unique TCR beta sequences.

The study's findings and limits: Reportedly, TCR beta sequences accurately predicted HLA-A and HLA-B alleles in most subjects. In a later analysis, about 17,000 TCR beta sequences were associated with HLA alleles at 0.05 false discovery rate.

This TCR was recovered from a man aged 40-49 years in good health and CMV-seropositive. The chain has TRBV5-1 and TRBJ2-3, with D hard to call. Sequencing was done on a sample of PBMCs. The CDR3 is CASRSIVSTDTQYF. The CDR3 nucleotides are TGCGCCAGCAGATCAATAGTCAGCACAGATACGCAGTATTTT. The full variable domain, rest sourced from reference TRBV5-1 and TRBJ2-3, is KAGVTQTPRYLIKTRGQQVTLSCSPISGHRSVSWYQQTPGQGLQFLFEYFSETQRNKGNFPGRFSGRQFSNSRSEMNVSTLELGDSALYLCASRSIVSTDTQYFGPGTRLTVL.